What follows are 12 T cell receptor beta chains derived from one specimen sequenced in a study of shared clonotypes between healthy human individuals. TCRdb keeps only in-frame clones here, not all; method: immunoSEQ multiplex PCR. Among about 2.3 million clones listed, just over 90% were seen once. The sequencing input was naive CD4+ T cells from PBMCs. Specified subset: CD45RA+ positively selected. The receptors stem from a man between 18 and 29 years old in good health. Some clones in this sample may be carry-over from other donors' samples.

The CDR3, as DNA: TGTGCCTGGGGTGAAGACTTTTCCACAGATACGCAGTATTTT. This gives the protein CAWGEDFSTDTQYF. The genes are TRBV30 and TRBJ2-3; D uncertain. With 5 bases removed from V and 2 bases from J, the gap between germline ends came to 14 bases. CDR3 length: 14 residues. Germline CDR1 GTSNPN, CDR2 SVGIG (reference sequence).

The J gene is TRBJ2-5, the V gene TRBV7-3; 8 nucleotides agree with TRBD2. Germline V gene sequence: CDR1 SGHTA, CDR2 FQGTGA. The CDR3 covers 15 residues. After removal of 1 base from V and 4 bases from J, the junction contained 5 bases not matched to a gene. The CDR3 nucleotides are TGTGCCAGCAGCTTAAGGGCTAGCGGGCCAGAGACCCAGTACTTC. It encodes CASSLRASGPETQYF.

This clone was detected once. At the DNA level, this CDR3 is encoded by other sequences in the same sample as well. This rearrangement joins TRBV30 to TRBJ1-2; D is unresolved. The CDR3 length is 11 residues. Germline V CDR1 and CDR2: GTSNPN, SVGIG (reference sequence). The V and J ends lost 5 bases and 4 bases respectively, with 8 bases between them. The CDR3 here is CAWSPGYGYTF. As DNA, the CDR3 is TGTGCCTGGTCCCCTGGCTATGGCTACACCTTC.

J is TRBJ2-7 and V is TRBV13; D might be TRBD1 or TRBD2, each matching 6 bases. The V gene lost 1 base and the J gene lost 6 bases, with 19 bases spanning the gap. Germline V CDR1 and CDR2: PRHDT, FYEKMQ (reference sequence). The CDR3 has 16 residues. CDR3 protein: CASSLEGLRGPSEQYF. CDR3 sequence (DNA): TGTGCCAGCAGCTTAGAAGGCCTCCGGGGGCCAAGCGAGCAGTACTTC.

To note about this clone: Other DNA sequences within the sample encode an identical CDR3. Here the CDR3 reads CASSPGTSTDTQYF. DNA for the CDR3: TGTGCCAGCAGCCCGGGGACCAGCACAGATACGCAGTATTTT. This chain uses TRBV7-3 with TRBJ2-3; D tentatively fits TRBD1 or TRBD2 (5 bases each). This CDR3 has 14 amino acids. V lost 5 bases, J lost 0 bases, and 9 bases lay in between. In germline, CDR1 is SGHTA, CDR2 FQGTGA.

V is TRBV19 and J is TRBJ2-7; D is unresolved. The germline V gene has CDR1 LNHDA and CDR2 SQIVND (reference sequence). Between the trimmed V and J ends, which lost 0 bases and 7 bases, there was a span of 13 bases. This CDR3 contains 14 residues. The DNA for the CDR3 is TGTGCCAGTAGTATAGAACCCGGGCCTGGGGAGCAGTACTTC. Residues: CASSIEPGPGEQYF.

The chain carries TRBV5-6 and TRBJ2-1; 7 nucleotides line up with TRBD1. The germline CDR1 and CDR2 sequences are SGHDT and YYEEEE. Germline trimming cut 2 bases from V and 1 base from J; bases unmatched to any gene: 3. CDR3 length: 15 amino acids. The CDR3 nucleotides read TGTGCCAGCAGCTTAGGGGGACAGTCCTACAATGAGCAGTTCTTC. It translates to CASSLGGQSYNEQFF.

This chain connects TRBV7-2 to TRBJ2-3; no clear D gene. This CDR3 is built from 11 residues. Trimming stripped 1 base from V and 5 bases from J, with 1 base between. The V gene's germline CDR1 is SGHTA and CDR2 FQGNSA. The DNA for the CDR3 is TGTGCCAGCAGCTTAGTAGATACGCAGTATTTT. It codes for CASSLVDTQYF.

The rearrangement links TRBV18 to TRBJ2-7; 9 bases are shared with TRBD1. Germline V gene lookup returns CDR1 KGHSH and CDR2 LQKENI. V lost 5 bases and J lost 5; bases outside the gene matches: 7. There are 14 residues in the CDR3. The CDR3 sequence: CASSTQQGAHEQYF. The CDR3 nucleotides are TGTGCCAGCTCAACTCAACAGGGGGCCCACGAGCAGTACTTC.

The V and J genes are TRBV14 and TRBJ2-3; 7 nucleotides match TRBD1. CDR1 is SGHDN, CDR2 FVKESK, per germline. The CDR3 spans 12 residues. The V and J ends lost 3 bases and 6 bases, in that order; junction bases with no gene match: 0. The CDR3, as DNA: TGTGCCAGCAGCCAGGGACAGGATACGCAGTATTTT. Translated, it gives CASSQGQDTQYF.

The chain joins TRBV10-3 to TRBJ2-1, with a tentative D call TRBD2 (6 bases). Per the germline V gene, CDR1 is ENHRY and CDR2 is SYGVKD. The CDR3 has 14 residues. V lost 4 bases and J lost 5, with 12 bases in between. The CDR3 DNA reads as TGTGCCATCAGTGGACGGGGGTCTGACAATGAGCAGTTCTTC. Translated, it gives CAISGRGSDNEQFF.

This clone turned up a few times. Other DNA variants within this sample encode the same CDR3. In nucleotides, the CDR3 is TGCAGCGTTGGGAGAGGGGGCGAAGCTTTCTTT. This encodes CSVGRGGEAFF. V and J are TRBV29-1 and TRBJ1-1; 7 nucleotides match TRBD1. The CDR3 contains 11 residues. Germline CDR1 reads SQVTM; CDR2 reads ANQGSEA. V dropped 4 bases and J dropped 8; count of bases not matched to a gene: 4.